One and the same sample provided the 5 T cell receptor beta chains below, sequenced in a study of T cell repertoires in cytomegalovirus infection. MiXCR, applied by TCRdb to the reads, yields one record per CDR3 protein. The sample includes around 180,000 distinct CDR3 sequences, 15% to 20% seen only once; the top ten take 2.5% to 3%. Specimen: PBMCs. The receptors originated from a human donor in good health (CMV status not recorded). Some clones in this sample may be carry-over from other donors' samples.

The chain carries TRBV6-2 or TRBV6-3 and TRBJ1-2; 7 bases match TRBD1. J gave up 0 bases and V 6 bases, and 7 bases lay outside the gene matches. CDR3 size: 15 residues. Germline CDR1 is MNHEY and CDR2 is SVGEGT. The CDR3 DNA reads as TGTGCCAGCAGCCCCCAACAGGGGACTAACTATGGCTACACCTTC. It yields the protein CASSPQQGTNYGYTF.

This clonotype was observed many times. The rearrangement joins TRBV7-2 to TRBJ2-3; D tentatively fits TRBD1 or TRBD2 (5 bases each). Germline CDR1 SGHTA, CDR2 FQGNSA. This CDR3 region has 14 residues. The V and J ends lost 5 bases and 4 bases respectively, with 13 bases between them. Here the CDR3 reads CASSPQGRSDTQYF. CDR3 in DNA: TGTGCCAGCAGCCCCCAGGGACGATCAGATACGCAGTATTTT.

This clonotype was observed many times. V is TRBV4-3 and J is TRBJ2-1, with a weak D call TRBD1 (5 bases). Germline V lookup: CDR1 LGHNA, CDR2 YSLEER. The CDR3 is 16 residues long. V was trimmed by 0 bases and J by 8 bases, leaving 17 bases between them. The CDR3 coding sequence is TGCGCCAGCAGCCAAGATCTCTTGGGGCAGCCTCATGAGCAGTTCTTC. Translated, it gives CASSQDLLGQPHEQFF.

This clonotype turned up a few times. The gene calls are TRBV5-1 and TRBJ2-7, with 8 bases identical to TRBD2. This CDR3 spans 16 amino acids. Germline CDR1 SGHRS, CDR2 YFSETQ. J was trimmed by 9 bases and V by 0 bases; bases with no gene match: 14. For the CDR3, the DNA is TGCGCCAGCAGCTTGGCCGAGGCGGGAGGACCTACGAGGCAGTACTTC. It translates to CASSLAEAGGPTRQYF. The complete variable domain, with remaining parts taken from reference TRBV5-1 and TRBJ2-7, reads KAGVTQTPRYLIKTRGQQVTLSCSPISGHRSVSWYQQTPGQGLQFLFEYFSETQRNKGNFPGRFSGRQFSNSRSEMNVSTLELGDSALYLCASSLAEAGGPTRQYFGPGTRLTVT.

The chain couples TRBV7-6 to TRBJ2-3; 7 nucleotides line up with TRBD2. Germline V gives CDR1 SGHVS, CDR2 FNYEAQ. Trimming took 5 bases from V and 6 from J; bases not matched to a gene: 8. This CDR3 contains 14 residues. The CDR3 loop reads CASSEGTTVDTQYF. In nucleotides, the CDR3 is TGTGCCAGCAGCGAGGGGACTACAGTGGATACGCAGTATTTT. Combining the CDR3 with reference TRBV7-6 and TRBJ2-3 gives the whole variable domain GAGVSQSPRYKVTKRGQDVALRCDPISGHVSLYWYRQALGQGPEFLTYFNYEAQQDKSGLPNDRFSAERPEGSISTLTIQRTEQRDSAMYRCASSEGTTVDTQYFGPGTRLTVL.